This T cell receptor beta chain is drawn from a study of T cell repertoires in cytomegalovirus infection. Study details: From public TCR beta signatures came an indication of both CMV infection and matching HLA type. Study results and caveats: CMV carriers having the relevant HLA were flagged by cumulative public TCR beta family frequency. Clonotypes of TCR beta that were HLA-C-restricted and CMV-specific dominated the ex vivo response.

This clonotype has at least ten counts. The antigen is not known. TCRdb independently ran MiXCR on the reads; one entry per CDR3 protein. The sample lists hundreds of thousands of distinct CDR3 sequences, around 11% seen once, with 10% in the top ten. V lost 0 bases and J lost 7; bases outside the gene matches: 4. Germline loops: CDR1 SGHKS, CDR2 YYEKEE (reference sequence). This CDR3 contains 15 residues. The V gene is TRBV5-5, the J gene TRBJ1-6; 7 bases fit TRBD1. Sequencing used PBMCs. This TCR was recovered from a human donor in good health (CMV status not recorded). Some clones in this sample may be carry-over from other donors' samples. The chain's CDR3 is CASSLEDRLNSPLHF. Here the CDR3 DNA reads TGTGCCAGCAGCTTGGAGGACAGGCTGAATTCACCCCTCCACTTT. The full variable domain, completed using reference TRBV5-5 and TRBJ1-6, is DAGVTQSPTHLIKTRGQQVTLRCSPISGHKSVSWYQQVLGQGPQFIFQYYEKEERGRGNFPDRFSARQFPNYSSELNVNALLLGDSALYLCASSLEDRLNSPLHFGNGTRLTVT.